This T cell receptor (beta chain) was documented in a study of cytomegalovirus exposure and HLA in healthy donors (dated by TCRdb to the late 2010s). The study in broad terms: A later analysis indicated that the 110 or so validation repertoires were generated on the platform also employed for the approximately 700 repertoires of the first cohort. The study aimed to test whether cataloging public T cell receptors could reveal signatures of past pathogen exposure. A separate validation cohort of roughly 110 different subjects was used in addition to the roughly 700-subject first cohort. To predict cytomegalovirus infection status, the study brought together high-throughput TCR immunosequencing, statistical association of individual TCRs with disease status, and machine learning.

Via the germline V gene, CDR1 is SNHLY and CDR2 FYNNEI. Trimming takes 0 bases from V and 0 bases from J, and the germline ends sit 12 bases apart. The CDR3 holds 17 amino acids from the cysteine to the phenylalanine. The sequence is cut down to CDR3 DNA, 51 bases in frame from base 1. Separate from the roughly 700-subject first cohort, the validation cohort of around 130 subjects was the group to which the donors belonged. Receptors were amplified or captured by the immunoSEQ multiplex PCR assay. As for the original processing: A statistical classification framework was built for diagnosing cytomegalovirus status from the catalog of TCR beta chain sequences. What TCRdb holds here is the immuneACCESS table cut down to in-frame rearrangements. Part of the clones is not present; checked against another copy, under half of the missing clones reflect an unresolved V gene, and the others are unexplained. That table supplies the V and J calls and clone size; D and trimming were determined from the DNA. The sample table records 100,000 to 150,000 clones; roughly nine tenths of these occur just once. About 1.1% of the sample is held by the ten biggest clonotypes.

Points on this clone: The clone's antigen remains unknown. Nothing much larger sits one base from this clone, and base qualities are not available.

The full study reports these points: Cytomegalovirus status was reported to be diagnosed by the classifier with high specificity and sensitivity in both the original and validation cohorts. Subsequent analysis determined that TCRs grouped into clusters in the first cohort also showed a tendency toward co-occurrence across the 90 to 150 validation repertoires, and 90% to 95% of cluster scores exceeded 0. A later analysis had no HLA typing for the validation cohort, so co-occurrence there was scored across all 110 or so repertoires. The authors suggested that the approach could potentially be generalized to other disease states and immunological phenotypes. Most TCR sequences were seen in very few donors, while some public TCRs were found in many individuals. In the study, 150 to 200 TCR beta chains were listed as associated with cytomegalovirus. A few of the identified cytomegalovirus-associated TCR beta chains were confirmed in vitro to be specific for cytomegalovirus antigens.

The sample consisted of PBMCs. The V and J segments used are TRBV2 and TRBJ1-5; possibly the D gene is TRBD1, per 5 matching bases. This TCR derives from a woman aged 18 to 35 in good health and CMV-seronegative. The CDR3 region: CASSEALSGDSNQPQHF. The DNA sequence reads TGTGCCAGCAGTGAAGCGCTGTCGGGGGATAGCAATCAGCCCCAGCATTTT.